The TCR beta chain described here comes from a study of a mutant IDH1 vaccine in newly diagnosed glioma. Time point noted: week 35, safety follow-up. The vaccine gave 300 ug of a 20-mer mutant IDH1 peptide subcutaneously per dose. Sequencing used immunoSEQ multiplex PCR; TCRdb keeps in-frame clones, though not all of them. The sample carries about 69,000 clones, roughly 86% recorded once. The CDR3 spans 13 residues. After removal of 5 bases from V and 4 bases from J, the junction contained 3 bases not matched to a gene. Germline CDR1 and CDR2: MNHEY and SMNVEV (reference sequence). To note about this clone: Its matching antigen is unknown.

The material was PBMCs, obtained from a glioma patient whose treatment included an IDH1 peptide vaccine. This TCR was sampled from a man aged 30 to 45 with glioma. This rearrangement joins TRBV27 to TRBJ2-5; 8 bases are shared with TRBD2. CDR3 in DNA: TGTGCCAGCAGTGAAACTAGCGGAGAGACCCAGTACTTC. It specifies CASSETSGETQYF.